This TCR beta chain derives from a study of human T cells and chemical hapten exposure. This clonotype was seen ten or more times. Germline V gives CDR1 SNHLY, CDR2 FYNNEI. V was pared by 6 bases and J by 0 bases, with 6 bases of the junction left unmatched. There are 15 residues in the CDR3. TCRdb processed the RACE reads anew with MiXCR; each CDR3 protein has one entry. The sample has 70,000 to 90,000 distinct CDR3 sequences, 11% seen once. As for time point: patch test 3, about 24 weeks after DPC sensitization. Treatment of the sample: therapeutic diphenylcyclopropenone sensitization with weekly scalp DPC.

The receptor was derived from a woman aged 50 to 60 with alopecia areata. Some clones in this sample may be carry-over from other donors' samples. Sequencing was performed on whole blood, taken in connection with sensitization to the hapten diphenylcyclopropenone (DPC). This sequence joins TRBV2 and TRBJ2-7; 9 nucleotides match TRBD2. The CDR3 reads CASRGLAMSSYEQYF. Written as DNA, the CDR3 is TGTGCCAGCAGAGGACTAGCGATGAGCTCCTACGAGCAGTACTTC.